The subject of this entry is one T cell receptor (beta chain). The data derive from a study of blood T cell repertoires in COVID-19. Study-level information: Acute and convalescent COVID-19 samples came from the United States, Italy and Spain. Sources were T cells, B-cell-depleted T cells, or PBMCs; the material itself was cDNA or gDNA.

This CDR3 has 17 amino acids. Germline CDR1 SGHTA, CDR2 FQGTGA. V dropped 1 base and J dropped 5; count of bases not matched to a gene: 10. Original methodology: Estimated nucleated cell counts came from reference gene primer amplification. Measured with immunoSEQ multiplex PCR; TCRdb has only the in-frame clones, and not every one. The V and J calls and clone size are taken from that table; D and trimming were inferred from the DNA. This sample has 30,000 to 40,000 clones, with around nine tenths found just once. Input material: peripheral blood. This chain links TRBV7-3 with TRBJ2-2, with 7 bases lining up with TRBD2. The source of this sequence is a human donor in a cohort sampled during active COVID-19. The CDR3 DNA follows: TGTGCCAGCAGCTTAATACGCGGCGGGGGAGGGACCGGGGAGCTGTTTTTT. As protein: CASSLIRGGGGTGELFF.